This T cell receptor beta chain was found in a study of T cells in Graves' hyperthyroidism and ophthalmopathy. Findings of the study overall: Peripheral blood also featured most of the thyroid clonotypes expanded above 0.001.

The table lists this clonotype with many counts. The antigen is unknown. Researchers amplified the TCR beta CDR3 regions from RNA transcripts. A set of HTBI primers served as the primers for a first-round RT-PCR of the TCR CDR3. TCRdb itself ran the multiplex PCR reads through MiXCR, one entry per CDR3 protein. The sample consists of nearly 750,000 distinct CDR3 sequences, roughly a third of them appearing once. The V segment lost 7 bases and the J segment 7 bases; nucleotides outside the gene matches: 8. Per the germline V gene, CDR1 is SNHLY and CDR2 is FYNNEI. This CDR3 comprises 14 residues. The study excluded patients with uncontrolled infection, other autoimmune disease, pregnancy or lactation.

This clonotype was sampled from a woman in her forties with Graves' hyperthyroidism. The sequencing sample was made of blood. The chain joins TRBV2 to TRBJ2-2; 8 bases align to TRBD2. In DNA, the CDR3 is TGTGCCAGCATGTCGCGGGGGGCGGACGGGGAGCTGTTTTTT. It codes for CASMSRGADGELFF. The full variable domain, rest sourced from reference TRBV2 and TRBJ2-2, is EPEVTQTPSHQVTQMGQEVILRCVPISNHLYFYWYRQILGQKVEFLVSFYNNEISEKSEIFDDQFSVERPDGSNFTLKIRSTKLEDSAMYFCASMSRGADGELFFGEGSRLTVL.